These 5 T cell receptor beta chains came from one sample sequenced in a study of blood T cell repertoires in COVID-19. The protocol was immunoSEQ multiplex PCR, while the TCRdb copy is restricted to in-frame clones and leaves out a portion. The repertoire includes about 91,000 clones, 70% to 90% of them detected once, and about 5% sits in the top ten. The specimen was peripheral blood. These receptors were collected from a woman older than 75 with active COVID-19.

In its sample, this clone was seen once. V and J are TRBV29-1 and TRBJ2-1; D perhaps matches TRBD2 (7 bases). The length of the CDR3 is 16 residues. CDR1 and CDR2 (germline): SQVTM, ANQGSEA. Trimming removed 2 bases from V and 6 bases from J, with 20 bases in between. CDR3 loop: CSVESLGGRSGNEQFF. The CDR3 nucleotides are TGCAGCGTTGAATCTTTGGGGGGGCGATCGGGCAATGAGCAGTTCTTC.

This chain joins TRBV5-6 and TRBJ2-7; TRBD1 is a possible D gene (6 bases). V was pared by 2 bases and J by 6 bases, with 15 bases between. Germline values: CDR1 SGHDT, CDR2 YYEEEE. The CDR3 spans 14 residues. In DNA form, the CDR3 reads TGTGCCAGCAGCTTCTTTAGGGGGTTCGGCGAGCAGTACTTC. Encoded protein: CASSFFRGFGEQYF.

The chain links TRBV7-2 to TRBJ2-7; 7 bases are a match to TRBD1. Germline V lookup: CDR1 SGHTA, CDR2 FQGNSA. With V trimmed by 5 bases and J by 0 bases, 4 bases remained unmatched. The CDR3 covers 14 residues. The CDR3 here is CASSLDRSSYEQYF. The CDR3 bases are TGTGCCAGCAGCCTGGACAGGAGCTCCTACGAGCAGTACTTC.

The chain couples TRBV21-1 to TRBJ2-3; no DNA check was done on the table's D call, TRBD2. TRBV21-1 is a documented pseudogene. The CDR3 has 18 residues. The CDR3 DNA reads as TGTGCCAGCAGCAAAGTTAATACTAGCGGGGGCAGCACAGATACGCAGTATTTT. It is translated as CASSKVNTSGGSTDTQYF.

The chain has TRBV5-1 and TRBJ2-5, with 10 bases lining up with TRBD1. Germline V gene lookup returns CDR1 SGHRS and CDR2 YFSETQ. This CDR3 has 16 amino acids. Germline trimming cut 3 bases from V and 5 bases from J; bases unmatched to any gene: 10. The CDR3 coding sequence is TGCGCCAGCAGCTGGAAGCCGGGACAGGGGATGGAGACCCAGTACTTC. Translating it yields CASSWKPGQGMETQYF.